This T cell receptor (beta chain) originates from a study of T cell responses to AZD1222 COVID-19 vaccine (TCRdb year 2021). Study-level background: Because spike-specific TCR depth and breadth did not differ between the two schedules, AZD1222 recipients who got a second dose at roughly 4 weeks were pooled with those who got a second dose at roughly 12 weeks. TCR sequencing was performed for approximately 240 trial participants, of whom approximately 200 were given two doses of AZD1222 and approximately 25 were given two doses of MenACWY control vaccine. Trial participants were enrolled by age into 18-55, 56-69 and 70-plus year subgroups, with roughly 160, 29 and 62 TCR-sequenced participants respectively. Findings and caveats that apply to the study as a whole: In the small 56-69-year group, the increase in depth fell short of significance, most likely because of low power. CD4 TCRs associated with the vaccine covered the entire spike protein, and the dominant responses were in regions 160-218 and 743-854. Conclusions about previously exposed vaccinees are limited, since just 6 or 7 AZD1222 recipients were seropositive for SARS-CoV-2 at baseline. Participants were mostly white British, with more females than males. The authors suggested clonal diversity may have been underestimated. Because no day 14 peak-response samples were available, repertoires were characterized only after the peak T cell response. Spike-specific TCR breadth and depth rose significantly after two AZD1222 doses compared with day 0 and with MenACWY recipients. Reportedly, close to half of the unique spike-specific TCRs recognized epitopes lying outside the regions that are mutated in the B.1.351 and B.1.1.7 variants.

Counted from cysteine to phenylalanine, this CDR3 has 16 amino acids. Only CDR3 DNA is held: 48 bases, read in frame from base 1. V lost 5 bases and J lost 1 base, and the count of bases not matched to a germline gene is 9. CDR1 and CDR2, looked up from the germline V gene, are MDHEN and SYDVKM. Concerning this clone: Its antigen target is currently unknown. Per-base qualities were not stored, and no clone one base away is much larger.

In the paper's terms, the time point label means: baseline before first vaccination. The vaccinee samples were drawn from two UK trials, COV001 and COV002, one of which was a single-blind randomized controlled phase 2/3 trial testing AZD1222 (ChAdOx1 nCoV-19) in healthy adults. For TCRbeta chain sequencing, PBMC samples were collected from trial participants at day 0 and at day 28 after the second dose. The CDR3 regions of human TCRbeta chains were analyzed by immunosequencing. The study's processing was this. Repertoire TCRs were checked for matches against a reference library of SARS-CoV-2-specific TCRs that had been generated using the MIRA antigen-specificity platform. Breadth was defined as the fraction of unique TCRs that were SARS-CoV-2-associated, and depth was defined as the fraction of total T cells that were SARS-CoV-2-associated. Using the MIRA data, every spike-specific TCR was mapped to the spike region that the TCR reacted to and assigned to either a CD4 or a CD8 class. Log10-transformed breadth and depth values were compared by one-way ANOVA with Sidak's multiple comparisons tests. TCRdb obtained this table from immuneACCESS and retained in-frame rearrangements with V and J assigned. These tables miss some clones; where compared with another copy, unresolved V genes account for less than half of the shortfall, and the remainder is unexplained. The DNA was the basis for D and trimming; V, J and clone size are from that table. The sample table contains more than 150,000 clones; only one count was recorded for 75% to 90% of them. The ten largest account for 5% to 7% of the sample.

The specimen was peripheral blood, collected on day 0 of AZD1222 vaccination. The TCR sequence derives from an adult in good health. The chain joins TRBV28 to TRBJ2-7, and TRBD1 aligns with 9 junction nucleotides. CDR3 loop: CASSPLVGTGSYEQYF. The nucleotides are TGTGCCAGCAGTCCCCTTGTAGGGACAGGGTCCTACGAGCAGTACTTC.